The clone carrying this TCR beta chain was detected ten times or more. As yet, its antigen is unknown. The V end was cut by 2 bases, the J end by 7 bases, with 18 bases between. Looked up from germline, CDR1 is MGHRA and CDR2 is YSYEKL. This CDR3 has 16 amino acids. This specimen belongs to a study of T cells after posttransplantation cyclophosphamide. Notes on the study in general: Later blood repertoires were often dominated by clones from the donor CD8+ memory compartment. Blood and skin or GI T cell repertoires showed limited TRB overlap. After PTCy, TRB diversity resembled that of CNI/methotrexate controls.

Produced via immunoSEQ multiplex PCR; TCRdb's table is partial and in-frame only. The data show about 36,000 clones, none appearing only once, with about 1.2% held by the ten largest. Peripheral blood was collected from the related graft donor on the marrow donation day. V and J are TRBV4-1 and TRBJ1-5; possible D gene TRBD1, 5 bases. Specimen: PBMCs. The receptor comes from a girl aged 10 to 17 in good health, CMV-negative, and a related stem cell transplant donor. The CDR3 DNA is TGCGCCAGCAGCCAACCTCTGCAGGGTTTTGGACAGCCCCAGCATTTT. Encoded protein: CASSQPLQGFGQPQHF.